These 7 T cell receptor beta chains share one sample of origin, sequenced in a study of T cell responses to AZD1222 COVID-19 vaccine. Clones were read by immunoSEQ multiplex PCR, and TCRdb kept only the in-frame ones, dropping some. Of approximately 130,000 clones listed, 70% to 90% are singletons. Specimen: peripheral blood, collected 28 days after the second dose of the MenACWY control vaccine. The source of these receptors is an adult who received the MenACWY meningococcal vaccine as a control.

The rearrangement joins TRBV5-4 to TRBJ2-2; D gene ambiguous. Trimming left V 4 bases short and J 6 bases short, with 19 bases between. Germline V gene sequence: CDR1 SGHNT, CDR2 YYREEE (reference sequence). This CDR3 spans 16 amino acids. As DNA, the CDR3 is TGTGCCAGCAGCGGGCCTCCAACTGGCGGATCCGGGGAGCTGTTTTTT. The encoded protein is CASSGPPTGGSGELFF.

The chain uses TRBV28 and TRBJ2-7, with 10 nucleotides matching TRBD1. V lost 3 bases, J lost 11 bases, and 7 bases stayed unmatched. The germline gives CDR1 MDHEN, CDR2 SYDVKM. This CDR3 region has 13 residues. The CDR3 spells CASSFGTGVQKYV. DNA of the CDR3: TGTGCCAGCAGTTTTGGGACAGGGGTTCAGAAGTACGTC.

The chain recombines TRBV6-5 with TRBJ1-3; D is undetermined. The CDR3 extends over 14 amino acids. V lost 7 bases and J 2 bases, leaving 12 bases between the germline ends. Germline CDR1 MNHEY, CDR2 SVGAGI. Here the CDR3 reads CASTNRLTGNTIYF. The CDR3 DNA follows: TGTGCCAGCACTAACAGACTCACTGGAAACACCATATATTTT.

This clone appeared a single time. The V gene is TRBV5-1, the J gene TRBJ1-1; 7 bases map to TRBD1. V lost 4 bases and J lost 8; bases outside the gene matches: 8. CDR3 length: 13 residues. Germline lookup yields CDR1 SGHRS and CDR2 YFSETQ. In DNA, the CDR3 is TGCGCCAGCAGCCCCCCGGGACAGCCAGAAGCTTTCTTT. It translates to CASSPPGQPEAFF.

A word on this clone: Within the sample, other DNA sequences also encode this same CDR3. CDR3 region: CATSDYRGGEQFF. Here the CDR3 DNA reads TGTGCCACCAGTGACTACAGGGGAGGGGAGCAGTTCTTC. The rearrangement uses TRBV24-1 and TRBJ2-1; D may be TRBD1 or TRBD2 (7 bases each). Germline V gene sequence: CDR1 KGHDR, CDR2 SFDVKD. V was pared by 4 bases and J by 10 bases, with 13 bases between. This CDR3 is 13 amino acids long.

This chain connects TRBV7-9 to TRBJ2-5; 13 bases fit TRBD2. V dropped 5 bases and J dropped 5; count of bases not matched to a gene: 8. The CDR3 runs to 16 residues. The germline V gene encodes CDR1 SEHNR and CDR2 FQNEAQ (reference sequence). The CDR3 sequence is CASSRTSGGVRETQYF. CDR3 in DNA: TGTGCCAGCAGCCGGACTAGCGGGGGCGTCCGTGAGACCCAGTACTTC.

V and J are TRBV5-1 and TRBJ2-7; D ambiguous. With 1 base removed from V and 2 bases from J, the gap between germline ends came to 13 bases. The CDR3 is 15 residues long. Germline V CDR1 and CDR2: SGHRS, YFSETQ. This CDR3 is CASSLLATSTYEQYF. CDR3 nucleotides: TGCGCCAGCAGCTTGCTCGCGACTTCTACCTACGAGCAGTACTTC.